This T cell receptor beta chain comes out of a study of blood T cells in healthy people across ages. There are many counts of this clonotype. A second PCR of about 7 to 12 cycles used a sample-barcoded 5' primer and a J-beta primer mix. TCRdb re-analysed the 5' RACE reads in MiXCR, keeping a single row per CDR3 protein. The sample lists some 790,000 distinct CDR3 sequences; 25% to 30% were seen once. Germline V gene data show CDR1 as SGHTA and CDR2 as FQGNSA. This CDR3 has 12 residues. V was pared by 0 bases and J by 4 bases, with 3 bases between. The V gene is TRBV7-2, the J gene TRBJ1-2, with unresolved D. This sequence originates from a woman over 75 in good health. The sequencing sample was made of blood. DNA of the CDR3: TGTGCCAGCAGCTTAGCGGCCTATGGCTACACCTTC. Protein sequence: CASSLAAYGYTF.